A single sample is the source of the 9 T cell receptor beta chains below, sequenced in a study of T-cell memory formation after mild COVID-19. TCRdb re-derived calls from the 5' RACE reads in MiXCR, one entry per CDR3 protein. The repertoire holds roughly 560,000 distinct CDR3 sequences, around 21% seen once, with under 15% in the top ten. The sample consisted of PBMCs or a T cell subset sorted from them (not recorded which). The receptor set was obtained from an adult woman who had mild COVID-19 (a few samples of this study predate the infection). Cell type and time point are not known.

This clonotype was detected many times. CDR3 residues: CATSRGASDTQYF. CDR3 in DNA: TGTGCCACCAGTCGGGGGGCCTCAGATACGCAGTATTTT. The rearrangement joins TRBV24-1 to TRBJ2-3, with D possibly being TRBD2 (7 bases). Trimming removed 6 bases from V and 4 bases from J, with 10 bases in between. This CDR3 is built from 13 residues. Germline V gene data show CDR1 as KGHDR and CDR2 as SFDVKD.

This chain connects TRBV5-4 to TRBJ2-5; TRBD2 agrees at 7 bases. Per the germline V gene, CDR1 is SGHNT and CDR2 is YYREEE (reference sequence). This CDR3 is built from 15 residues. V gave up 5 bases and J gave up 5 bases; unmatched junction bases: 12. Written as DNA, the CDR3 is TGTGCCAGCAGAGCGGGAAAAGTTCCGGGGGAGACCCAGTACTTC. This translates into CASRAGKVPGETQYF.

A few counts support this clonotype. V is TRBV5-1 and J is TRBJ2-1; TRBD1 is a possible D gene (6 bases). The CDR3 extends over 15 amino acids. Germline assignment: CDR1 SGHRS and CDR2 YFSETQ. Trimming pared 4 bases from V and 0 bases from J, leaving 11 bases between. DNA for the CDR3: TGCGCCAGCAGCGCTCAGGGGAGCTCCTACAATGAGCAGTTCTTC. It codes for CASSAQGSSYNEQFF.

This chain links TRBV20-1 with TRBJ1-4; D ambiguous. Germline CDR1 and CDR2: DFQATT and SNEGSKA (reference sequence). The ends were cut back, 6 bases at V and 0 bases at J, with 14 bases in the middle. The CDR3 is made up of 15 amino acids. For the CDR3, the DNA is TGCAGTGCCCCTCGGGTTGGGCCAACTAATGAAAAACTGTTTTTT. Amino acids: CSAPRVGPTNEKLFF.

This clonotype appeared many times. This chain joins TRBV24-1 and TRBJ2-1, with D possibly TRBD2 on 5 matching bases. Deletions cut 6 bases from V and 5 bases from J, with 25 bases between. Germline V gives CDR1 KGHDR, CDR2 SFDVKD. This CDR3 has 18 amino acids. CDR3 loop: CATSHPDRGNLRNNEQFF. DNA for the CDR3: TGTGCCACCAGTCACCCGGATCGAGGGAATTTAAGAAACAATGAGCAGTTCTTC.

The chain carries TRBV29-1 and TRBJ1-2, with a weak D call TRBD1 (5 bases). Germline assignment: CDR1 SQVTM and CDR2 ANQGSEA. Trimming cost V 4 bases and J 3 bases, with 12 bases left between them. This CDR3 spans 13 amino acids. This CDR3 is CSVGTRIHYGYTF. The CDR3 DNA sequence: TGCAGCGTTGGGACAAGGATTCACTATGGCTACACCTTC.

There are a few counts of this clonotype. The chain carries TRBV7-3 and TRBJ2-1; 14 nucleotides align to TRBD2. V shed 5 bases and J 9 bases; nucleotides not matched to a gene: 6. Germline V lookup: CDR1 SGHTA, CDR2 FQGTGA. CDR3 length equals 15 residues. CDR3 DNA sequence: TGTGCCAGCAGCCTGGTAGGACTAGCGGGAGGTGAGCAGTTCTTC. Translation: CASSLVGLAGGEQFF.

The CDR3 DNA is TGTGCCAGCAGTTACTCGAAAGGGGGCGGTAAGCCCCAGCATTTT. This sequence encodes CASSYSKGGGKPQHF. The chain employs TRBV6-6 and TRBJ1-5, with 7 bases aligning to TRBD1. Trimming cost V 0 bases and J 8 bases; bases outside gene matches: 7. Germline CDR1 is MNHNY and CDR2 is SVGAGI (reference sequence). The CDR3 length is 15 residues.

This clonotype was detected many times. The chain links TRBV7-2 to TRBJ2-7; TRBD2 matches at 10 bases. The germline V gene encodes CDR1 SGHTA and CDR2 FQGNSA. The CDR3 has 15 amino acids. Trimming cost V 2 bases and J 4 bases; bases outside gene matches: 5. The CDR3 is CASSLPGTSAYEQYF. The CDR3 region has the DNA TGTGCCAGCAGCTTACCCGGGACTAGCGCGTACGAGCAGTACTTC.